This section outlines one T cell receptor beta chain sequence together with its context. Just one base apart from a much larger clone, this may be a read error. The source of the sample is a study of T cells in Graves' hyperthyroidism and ophthalmopathy. Overall study context: Peripheral blood draws took place at initial diagnosis, ahead of any treatment.

This CDR3 has 14 amino acids. CDR1 and CDR2 from the germline V gene are DFQATT and SNEGSKA (reference sequence). Template material for amplifying TCR beta CDR3 regions consisted of RNA transcripts. Using the HTBI primer set, a first-round RT-PCR was run on the TCR CDR3. TCRdb itself ran the multiplex PCR reads through MiXCR, one entry per CDR3 protein. Among around 350,000 distinct CDR3 sequences listed, 15% to 20% were seen once. The chain links TRBV20-1 to TRBJ2-6, with D possibly called TRBD1 or TRBD2 (5 bases each). Material: blood. The clonotype originates from a woman aged 18-30 years with Graves' hyperthyroidism. CDR3 nucleotide sequence: TGCAGTGCTAGAGAGGGGCGGCGGGCCTACGTCCTGACTTTC. Translated, it gives CSAREGRRAYVLTF.